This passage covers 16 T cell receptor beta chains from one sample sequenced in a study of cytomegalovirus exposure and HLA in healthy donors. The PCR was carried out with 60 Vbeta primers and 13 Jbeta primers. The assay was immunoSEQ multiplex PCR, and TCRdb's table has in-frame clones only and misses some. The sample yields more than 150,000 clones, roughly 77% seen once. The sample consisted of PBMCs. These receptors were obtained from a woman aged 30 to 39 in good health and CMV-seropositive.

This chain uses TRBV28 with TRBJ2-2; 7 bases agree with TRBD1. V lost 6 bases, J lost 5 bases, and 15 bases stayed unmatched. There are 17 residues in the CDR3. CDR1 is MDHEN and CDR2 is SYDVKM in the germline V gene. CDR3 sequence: CASSPTNYRGYTGELFF. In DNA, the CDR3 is TGTGCCAGCAGCCCCACGAACTACAGGGGATATACCGGGGAGCTGTTTTTT. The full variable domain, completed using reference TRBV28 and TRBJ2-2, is DVKVTQSSRYLVKRTGEKVFLECVQDMDHENMFWYRQDPGLGLRLIYFSYDVKMKEKGDIPEGYSVSREKKERFSLILESASTNQTSMYLCASSPTNYRGYTGELFFGEGSRLTVL.

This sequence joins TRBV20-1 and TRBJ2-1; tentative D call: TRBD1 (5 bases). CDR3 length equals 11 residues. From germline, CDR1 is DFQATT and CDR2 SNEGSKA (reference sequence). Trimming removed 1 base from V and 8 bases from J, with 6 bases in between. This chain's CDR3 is CSARGGDEQFF. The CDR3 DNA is TGCAGTGCTAGAGGGGGCGATGAGCAGTTCTTC.

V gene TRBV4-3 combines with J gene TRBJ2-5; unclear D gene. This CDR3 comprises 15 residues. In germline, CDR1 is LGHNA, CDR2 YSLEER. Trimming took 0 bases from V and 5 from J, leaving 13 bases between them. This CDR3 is CASSQDTGPKETQYF. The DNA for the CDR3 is TGCGCCAGCAGCCAAGATACGGGTCCGAAGGAGACCCAGTACTTC.

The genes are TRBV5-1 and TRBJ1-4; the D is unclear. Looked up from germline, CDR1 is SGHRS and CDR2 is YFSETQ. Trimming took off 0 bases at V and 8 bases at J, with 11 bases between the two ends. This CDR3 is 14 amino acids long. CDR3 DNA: TGCGCCAGCAGCTTGGTGGCAGGCCTGGAAAAACTGTTTTTT. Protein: CASSLVAGLEKLFF.

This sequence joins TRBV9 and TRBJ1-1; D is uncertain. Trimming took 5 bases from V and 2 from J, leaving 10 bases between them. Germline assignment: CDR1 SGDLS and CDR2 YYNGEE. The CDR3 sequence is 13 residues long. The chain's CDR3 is CASSPRRNTEAFF. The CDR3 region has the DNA TGTGCCAGCAGTCCCCGTAGAAACACTGAAGCTTTCTTT.

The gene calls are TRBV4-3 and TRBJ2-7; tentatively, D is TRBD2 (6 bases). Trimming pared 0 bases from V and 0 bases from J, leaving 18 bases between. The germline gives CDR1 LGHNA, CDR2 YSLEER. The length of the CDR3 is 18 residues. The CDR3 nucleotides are TGCGCCAGCAGCCAAGATCTGGGCGGGGCACCACTCTCCTACGAGCAGTACTTC. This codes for CASSQDLGGAPLSYEQYF.

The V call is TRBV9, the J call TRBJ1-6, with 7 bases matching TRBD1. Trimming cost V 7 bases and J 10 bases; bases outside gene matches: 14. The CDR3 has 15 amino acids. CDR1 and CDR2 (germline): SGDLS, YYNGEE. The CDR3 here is CASQAGQGVLSPLHF. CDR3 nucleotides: TGTGCCAGCCAAGCCGGGCAGGGGGTTTTATCACCCCTCCACTTT.

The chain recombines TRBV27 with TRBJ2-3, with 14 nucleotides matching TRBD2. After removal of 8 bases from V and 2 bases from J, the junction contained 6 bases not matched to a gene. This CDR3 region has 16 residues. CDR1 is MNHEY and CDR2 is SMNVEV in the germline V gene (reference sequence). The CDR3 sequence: CASARLAGGLTDTQYF. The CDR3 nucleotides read TGTGCCAGCGCTCGACTAGCGGGGGGGCTCACAGATACGCAGTATTTT.

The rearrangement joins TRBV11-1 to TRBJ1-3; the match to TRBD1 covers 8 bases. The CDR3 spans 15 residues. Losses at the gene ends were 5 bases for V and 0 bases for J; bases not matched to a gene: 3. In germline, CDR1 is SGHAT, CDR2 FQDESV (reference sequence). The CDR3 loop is CASSTGQVSGNTIYF. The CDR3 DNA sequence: TGTGCCAGCAGCACGGGACAGGTCTCTGGAAACACCATATATTTT.

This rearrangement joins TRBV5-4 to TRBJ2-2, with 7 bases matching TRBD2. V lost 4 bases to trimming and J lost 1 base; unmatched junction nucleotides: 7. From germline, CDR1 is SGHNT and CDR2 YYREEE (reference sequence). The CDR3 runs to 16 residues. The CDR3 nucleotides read TGTGCCAGCAGCCCAGGCGGGGGACTGAACACCGGGGAGCTGTTTTTT. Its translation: CASSPGGGLNTGELFF.

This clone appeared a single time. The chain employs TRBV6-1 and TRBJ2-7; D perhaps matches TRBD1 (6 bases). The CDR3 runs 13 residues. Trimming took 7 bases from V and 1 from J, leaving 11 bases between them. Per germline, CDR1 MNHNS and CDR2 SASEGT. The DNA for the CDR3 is TGTGCCAGCATCAAGGGGGTTTCCTACGAGCAGTACTTC. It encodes CASIKGVSYEQYF.

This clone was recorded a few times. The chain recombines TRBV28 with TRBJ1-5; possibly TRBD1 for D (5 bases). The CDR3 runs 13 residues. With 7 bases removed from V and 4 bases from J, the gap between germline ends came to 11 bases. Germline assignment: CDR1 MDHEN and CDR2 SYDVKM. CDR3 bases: TGTGCCAGCACCGACAGCCTTAATCAGCCCCAGCATTTT. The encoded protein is CASTDSLNQPQHF.

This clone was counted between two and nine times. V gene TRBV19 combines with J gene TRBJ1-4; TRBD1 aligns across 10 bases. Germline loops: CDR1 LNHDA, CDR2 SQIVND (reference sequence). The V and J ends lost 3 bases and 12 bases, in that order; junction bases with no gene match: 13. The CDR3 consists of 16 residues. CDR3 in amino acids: CASSMTGGAVGRELFF. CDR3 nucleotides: TGTGCCAGTAGTATGACAGGGGGCGCGGTAGGTCGCGAACTGTTTTTT.

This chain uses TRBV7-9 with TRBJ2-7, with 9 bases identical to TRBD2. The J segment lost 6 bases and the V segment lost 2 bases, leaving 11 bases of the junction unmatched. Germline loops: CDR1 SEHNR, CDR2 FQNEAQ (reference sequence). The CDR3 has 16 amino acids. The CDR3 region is CASSLPAGGDFIEQYF. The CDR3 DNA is TGTGCCAGCAGCTTACCCGCGGGGGGGGACTTTATCGAGCAGTACTTC.

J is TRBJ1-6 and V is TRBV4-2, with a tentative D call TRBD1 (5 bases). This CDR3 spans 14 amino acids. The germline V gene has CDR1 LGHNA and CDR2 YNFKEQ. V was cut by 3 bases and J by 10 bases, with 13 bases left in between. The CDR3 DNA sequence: TGTGCCAGCAGCCAGGGCAGGGAGGCATCACCCCTCCACTTT. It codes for CASSQGREASPLHF.

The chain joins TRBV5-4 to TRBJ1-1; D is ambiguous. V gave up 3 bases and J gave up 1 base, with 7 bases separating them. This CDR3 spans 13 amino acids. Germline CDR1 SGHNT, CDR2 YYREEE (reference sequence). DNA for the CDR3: TGTGCCAGCAGCTCGGCGGAGAACACTGAAGCTTTCTTT. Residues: CASSSAENTEAFF. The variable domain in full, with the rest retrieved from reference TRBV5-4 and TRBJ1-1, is ETGVTQSPTHLIKTRGQQVTLRCSSQSGHNTVSWYQQALGQGPQFIFQYYREEENGRGNFPPRFSGLQFPNYSSELNVNALELDDSALYLCASSSAENTEAFFGQGTRLTVV.